What follows describes a single TCR beta chain. Its antigen is not identified. This sample was included in a study of tumor-infiltrating lymphocytes in localized non-small cell lung cancer. Study details: Tumor tissue and non-adjacent uninvolved lung came from each patient.

Profiling relied on immunoSEQ multiplex PCR, and the TCRdb table lists in-frame clones only, not all of them. The sample includes about 14,000 clones, approximately 70% of them seen just once. Trimming removed 0 bases from V and 0 bases from J, with 9 bases in between. The CDR3 runs 15 residues. Germline V CDR1 and CDR2: SGHNT, YYREEE (reference sequence). Study-wide results and caveats: Available tissue quantity limited TCR sequencing to a patient subset. Different pieces of the same tissue were used for each assay. No link was found between tumor T-cell fraction and recurrence-free survival.

Sequenced input: lung tumor tissue. This clonotype originated in a human donor with non-small cell lung cancer. The rearrangement links TRBV5-4 to TRBJ1-2; no definite D call. The CDR3 reads CASSLGGPTNYGYTF. Here the CDR3 DNA reads TGTGCCAGCAGCTTGGGTGGGCCAACTAACTATGGCTACACCTTC. The variable domain in full, with the rest retrieved from reference TRBV5-4 and TRBJ1-2, is ETGVTQSPTHLIKTRGQQVTLRCSSQSGHNTVSWYQQALGQGPQFIFQYYREEENGRGNFPPRFSGLQFPNYSSELNVNALELDDSALYLCASSLGGPTNYGYTFGSGTRLTVV.